These 25 T cell receptor beta chains were all obtained from the same sample, sequenced in a study of a mutant IDH1 vaccine in newly diagnosed glioma. Profiled with immunoSEQ multiplex PCR; TCRdb holds only in-frame clones, not every one. The repertoire holds about 32,000 clones, over 65% seen once, with approximately 10% in the top ten. Their cognate antigens are unknown. The time point here: week 35, safety follow-up. What each vaccine dose contained was 300 ug of mutant IDH1 20-mer peptide, accompanied by topical imiquimod. The sample here was PBMCs, taken from a glioma patient whose treatment included an IDH1 peptide vaccine. These receptors originate from a woman in her thirties or forties with glioma.

The chain combines TRBV7-8 with TRBJ2-5, with 7 nucleotides matching TRBD2. CDR3 size: 13 residues. V trimming: 8 bases; J trimming: 5 bases; junction bases outside the gene matches: 8. The germline CDR1 and CDR2 sequences are SGHVS and FQNEAQ. The CDR3 bases are TGTGCCAGCTACGGCGGGGGTGCTGAGACCCAGTACTTC. Encoded protein: CASYGGGAETQYF.

The chain uses TRBV7-9 and TRBJ2-2; a weak D match, TRBD1 (5 bases). This CDR3 contains 15 residues. In germline, CDR1 is SEHNR, CDR2 FQNEAQ (reference sequence). With 2 bases removed from V and 3 bases from J, the gap between germline ends came to 10 bases. The CDR3 loop reads CASSLNTGDTGELFF. The CDR3 coding sequence is TGTGCCAGCAGCTTAAATACAGGAGACACCGGGGAGCTGTTTTTT.

The chain links TRBV5-1 to TRBJ1-2, with TRBD1 as a possible D gene (6 bases). The CDR3 totals 15 residues. Trimming left V 0 bases short and J 2 bases short, with 11 bases between. Germline values: CDR1 SGHRS, CDR2 YFSETQ. The CDR3 region has the DNA TGCGCCAGCAGCTTGGATTGGCAGGGGAACTATGGCTACACCTTC. It encodes CASSLDWQGNYGYTF.

This chain joins TRBV6-5 and TRBJ1-1; D remains unclear. The V gene lost 2 bases and the J gene lost 1 base, with 5 bases spanning the gap. Germline loops: CDR1 MNHEY, CDR2 SVGAGI. This CDR3 contains 13 residues. The CDR3 spells CASSYGQNTEAFF. The CDR3 DNA reads as TGTGCCAGCAGTTACGGGCAGAACACTGAAGCTTTCTTT.

V usage is TRBV5-4 and J usage is TRBJ1-6, with D tentatively TRBD1 (6 bases). Trimming pared 4 bases from V and 7 bases from J, leaving 15 bases between. Germline CDR1 reads SGHNT; CDR2 reads YYREEE (reference sequence). This CDR3 is 15 amino acids long. The CDR3 sequence: CASSPPTGANSPLHF. CDR3 DNA: TGTGCCAGCAGCCCGCCGACAGGAGCGAATTCACCCCTCCACTTT.

This chain connects TRBV27 to TRBJ1-2, with D hard to call. Trimming left V 2 bases short and J 4 bases short, with 11 bases between. This CDR3 spans 14 amino acids. Germline V gives CDR1 MNHEY, CDR2 SMNVEV (reference sequence). The CDR3 here is CASSLRLGPYGYTF. The CDR3 DNA is TGTGCCAGCAGTTTAAGGCTCGGCCCCTATGGCTACACCTTC.

This clone was seen only once. This chain connects TRBV27 to TRBJ1-2; 11 positions match TRBD1. V shed 4 bases, J shed 4 bases, and the junction held 5 bases outside the gene matches. There are 15 residues in the CDR3. CDR1 is MNHEY and CDR2 is SMNVEV in the germline V gene (reference sequence). CDR3 residues: CASSSDRGLIYGYTF. The CDR3 DNA reads TGTGCCAGCAGTTCGGACAGGGGGCTAATCTATGGCTACACCTTC.

The V and J genes are TRBV7-2 and TRBJ2-5; TRBD1 matches 8 bases. CDR3 size: 13 residues. Unmatched junction bases numbered 6, after V lost 8 bases and J lost 4 bases. CDR1 is SGHTA and CDR2 is FQGNSA in the germline V gene. The CDR3 bases are TGTGCCAGCCCCGGACAGGGAGCAGAGACCCAGTACTTC. As protein: CASPGQGAETQYF.

V gene TRBV6-5 combines with J gene TRBJ1-1; D remains ambiguous. This CDR3 comprises 11 residues. Trimming shortened V by 2 bases and J by 10 bases, and 8 bases separated the two germline ends. Looked up from germline, CDR1 is MNHEY and CDR2 is SVGAGI. The CDR3 spells CASSYLRRAFF. The DNA of the CDR3 is TGTGCCAGCAGTTACCTCCGGAGAGCTTTCTTT.

J is TRBJ2-2 and V is TRBV19; TRBD2 agrees at 9 bases. The germline V gene encodes CDR1 LNHDA and CDR2 SQIVND (reference sequence). The V segment lost 10 bases and the J segment 2 bases; nucleotides outside the gene matches: 8. The CDR3 has 15 amino acids. Written as DNA, the CDR3 is TGTGCCACTACGGAGCGGGGGGCCAACACCGGGGAGCTGTTTTTT. Encoded protein: CATTERGANTGELFF.

The CDR3 loop reads CASRELGGVGTEAFF. DNA of the CDR3: TGTGCCAGCAGAGAGCTCGGAGGGGTCGGCACTGAAGCTTTCTTT. This sequence joins TRBV6-5 and TRBJ1-1; the D gene is possibly TRBD1 (5 bases). Germline V gene sequence: CDR1 MNHEY, CDR2 SVGAGI. The CDR3 length is 15 residues. V lost 6 bases and J 4 bases, leaving 18 bases between the germline ends.

The chain combines TRBV5-1 with TRBJ2-5; 7 positions agree with TRBD2. The ends lost 0 bases at V and 1 base at J; junction bases unmatched: 0. Germline V lookup: CDR1 SGHRS, CDR2 YFSETQ. This CDR3 comprises 14 residues. The CDR3 DNA follows: TGCGCCAGCAGCTTGGGCGGGGGCCAAGAGACCCAGTACTTC. This encodes CASSLGGGQETQYF.

This clone was detected only once. This chain joins TRBV6-5 and TRBJ2-4; perhaps D is TRBD1 or TRBD2 (6 bases each). The CDR3 contains 12 residues. The V gene lost 8 bases and the J gene lost 9 bases, with 14 bases spanning the gap. Germline CDR1 and CDR2: MNHEY and SVGAGI. The CDR3 nucleotides are TGTGCCAGCCGTGGAGGGGGGACCATTCAGTACTTC. Amino acid sequence: CASRGGGTIQYF.

The chain is built from TRBV25-1 and TRBJ1-3, with no clear D. The ends were cut back, 2 bases at V and 0 bases at J, with 14 bases in the middle. The CDR3 runs to 17 residues. Per germline, CDR1 MGHDK and CDR2 SYGVNS. The CDR3 sequence is CASSEGGLSDSGNTIYF. The CDR3 DNA reads as TGTGCCAGCAGTGAAGGAGGTTTGAGCGACTCTGGAAACACCATATATTTT.

This clone was counted a few times. The rearrangement uses TRBV10-2 and TRBJ1-4, with D uncertain. V was pared by 2 bases and J by 7 bases, with 11 bases between. The V gene's germline CDR1 is WSHSY and CDR2 SAAADI. The CDR3 sequence is 14 residues long. Here the CDR3 DNA reads TGCGCCAGCAGTGAGAACCGGGCGGGTGAAAAACTGTTTTTT. Protein: CASSENRAGEKLFF.

The CDR3 is CASSVGPFRELFF. CDR3 sequence (DNA): TGTGCCAGCAGCGTAGGTCCGTTCCGGGAGCTGTTTTTT. The chain couples TRBV9 to TRBJ2-2; D not resolved. CDR3 length equals 13 residues. Germline values: CDR1 SGDLS, CDR2 YYNGEE. V lost 0 bases to trimming and J lost 9 bases, with 9 bases between them. Variable domain in full (rest from reference TRBV9 and TRBJ2-2): DSGVTQTPKHLITATGQRVTLRCSPRSGDLSVYWYQQSLDQGLQFLIQYYNGEERAKGNILERFSAQQFPDLHSELNLSSLELGDSALYFCASSVGPFRELFFGEGSRLTVL.

The CDR3 nucleotides read TGTGCCAGCAGCACCTCAAGCTCCTACAATGAGCAGTTCTTC. Protein product: CASSTSSSYNEQFF. The J gene is TRBJ2-1, the V gene TRBV21-1. TRBV21-1 is described as a pseudogene. The length of the CDR3 is 14 residues.

Note on this clone: This sample includes further DNA sequences coding for the same CDR3. The rearrangement joins TRBV5-4 to TRBJ2-1, with 8 nucleotides matching TRBD2. Trimming cost V 2 bases and J 4 bases; bases outside gene matches: 5. Germline assignment: CDR1 SGHNT and CDR2 YYREEE (reference sequence). CDR3 size: 15 residues. The CDR3 DNA sequence: TGTGCCAGCAGCTTCAGCGGGGGCAGTTACAATGAGCAGTTCTTC. Translating gives CASSFSGGSYNEQFF.

This clone was seen a few times. The chain is built from TRBV7-7 and TRBJ2-5, with D unresolved. CDR1 and CDR2 (germline): SSHAT, FNYEAQ (reference sequence). The CDR3 is made up of 9 amino acids. The CDR3 region has the DNA TGTGCGAACCAAGAGACCCAGTACTTC. It encodes CANQETQYF.

V and J are TRBV12-5 and TRBJ2-7, with D hard to call. The V gene's germline CDR1 is LGHNT and CDR2 FRNRAP. Between the trimmed V and J ends, which lost 0 bases and 4 bases, there was a span of 13 bases. The CDR3 loop spans 15 amino acids. CDR3 sequence: CASGLVLGARYEQYF. The CDR3 nucleotides read TGTGCTAGTGGTTTGGTCCTAGGAGCGAGATACGAGCAGTACTTC.

This chain links TRBV7-8 with TRBJ2-7, with D unresolved. Germline V gene lookup returns CDR1 SGHVS and CDR2 FQNEAQ. V was shortened by 0 bases and J by 3 bases, with 9 bases between the two germline ends. The CDR3 extends over 14 amino acids. In DNA, the CDR3 is TGTGCCAGCAGCTTAGCGGGGTTGGGCTACGAGCAGTACTTC. Translation: CASSLAGLGYEQYF.

The V gene is TRBV4-1, the J gene TRBJ2-3; 14 bases align to TRBD2. The germline CDR1 and CDR2 sequences are MGHRA and YSYEKL. J gave up 3 bases and V 2 bases, and 7 bases lay outside the gene matches. CDR3 length: 18 amino acids. CDR3 in amino acids: CASSQRLAGGLVTDTQYF. The CDR3 DNA is TGCGCCAGCAGCCAACGACTAGCGGGGGGGCTGGTGACAGATACGCAGTATTTT.

The V gene is TRBV5-1, the J gene TRBJ2-7; 10 bases align to TRBD1. J lost 3 bases, V lost 7 bases, and 7 bases had no gene match. The CDR3 sequence is 14 residues long. Germline loops: CDR1 SGHRS, CDR2 YFSETQ. This chain's CDR3 is CASATGTGVYEQYF. In DNA form, the CDR3 reads TGCGCCAGCGCGACCGGGACAGGGGTCTACGAGCAGTACTTC. Together with reference TRBV5-1 and TRBJ2-7, the CDR3 gives the full variable domain: KAGVTQTPRYLIKTRGQQVTLSCSPISGHRSVSWYQQTPGQGLQFLFEYFSETQRNKGNFPGRFSGRQFSNSRSEMNVSTLELGDSALYLCASATGTGVYEQYFGPGTRLTVT.

In DNA form, the CDR3 reads TGTGCCAGCAGCTTTAGTCGAGTCGCAGATACGCAGTATTTT. This codes for CASSFSRVADTQYF. The gene calls are TRBV11-1 and TRBJ2-3; D not resolved. V lost 3 bases and J lost 4, with 11 bases in between. This CDR3 has 14 residues. CDR1 and CDR2 (germline): SGHAT, FQDESV (reference sequence).

This clone was counted a few times. J is TRBJ2-2 and V is TRBV10-3, with TRBD1 matching over 7 bases. This CDR3 spans 17 amino acids. The V and J ends lost 2 bases and 0 bases, in that order; junction bases with no gene match: 6. CDR1 and CDR2 from the germline V gene are ENHRY and SYGVKD. CDR3 DNA sequence: TGTGCCATCAGTGAGATAATGACAGGGCCGAACACCGGGGAGCTGTTTTTT. This codes for CAISEIMTGPNTGELFF.